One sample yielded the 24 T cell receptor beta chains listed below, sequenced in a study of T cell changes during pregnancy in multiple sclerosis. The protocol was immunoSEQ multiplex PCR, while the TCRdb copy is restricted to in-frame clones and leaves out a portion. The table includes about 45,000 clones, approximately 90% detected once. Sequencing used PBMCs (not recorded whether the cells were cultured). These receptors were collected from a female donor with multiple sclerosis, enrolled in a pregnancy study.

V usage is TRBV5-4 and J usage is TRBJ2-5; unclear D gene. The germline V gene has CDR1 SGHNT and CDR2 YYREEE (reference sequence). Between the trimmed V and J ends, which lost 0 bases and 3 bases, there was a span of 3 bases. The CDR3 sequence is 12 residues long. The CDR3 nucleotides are TGTGCCAGCAGCTTGGGGGAAGAGACCCAGTACTTC. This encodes CASSLGEETQYF.

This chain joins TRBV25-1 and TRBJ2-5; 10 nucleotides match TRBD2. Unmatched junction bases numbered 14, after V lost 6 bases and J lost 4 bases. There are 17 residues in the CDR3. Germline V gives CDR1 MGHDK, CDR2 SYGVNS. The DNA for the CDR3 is TGTGCCAGCAGCTCTGGGGCTAGCGGGAGTGTCGGAGAGACCCAGTACTTC. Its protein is CASSSGASGSVGETQYF.

The CDR3: CASSQIHLPEYGYTF. CDR3 in DNA: TGCGCCAGCAGCCAAATTCACCTCCCAGAATATGGCTACACCTTC. The V and J genes are TRBV4-1 and TRBJ1-2; D remains ambiguous. CDR1 and CDR2 from the germline V gene are MGHRA and YSYEKL. This CDR3 contains 15 residues. Between the trimmed V and J ends, which lost 2 bases and 5 bases, there was a span of 15 bases.

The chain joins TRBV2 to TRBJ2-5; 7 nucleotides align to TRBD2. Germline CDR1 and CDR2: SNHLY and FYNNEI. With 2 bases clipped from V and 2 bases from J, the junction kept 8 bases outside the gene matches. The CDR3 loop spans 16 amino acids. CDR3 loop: CASSEFGGSVQETQYF. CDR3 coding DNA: TGTGCCAGCAGTGAATTCGGCGGGAGCGTACAAGAGACCCAGTACTTC. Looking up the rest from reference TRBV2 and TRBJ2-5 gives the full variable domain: EPEVTQTPSHQVTQMGQEVILRCVPISNHLYFYWYRQILGQKVEFLVSFYNNEISEKSEIFDDQFSVERPDGSNFTLKIRSTKLEDSAMYFCASSEFGGSVQETQYFGPGTRLLVL.

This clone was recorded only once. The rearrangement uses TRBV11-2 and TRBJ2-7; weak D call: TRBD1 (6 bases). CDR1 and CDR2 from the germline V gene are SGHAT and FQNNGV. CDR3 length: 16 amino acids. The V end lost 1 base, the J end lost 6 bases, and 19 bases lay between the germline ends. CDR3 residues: CASSLVSPGVFVEQYF. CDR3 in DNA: TGTGCCAGCAGCTTAGTTTCACCAGGGGTATTCGTCGAGCAGTACTTC.

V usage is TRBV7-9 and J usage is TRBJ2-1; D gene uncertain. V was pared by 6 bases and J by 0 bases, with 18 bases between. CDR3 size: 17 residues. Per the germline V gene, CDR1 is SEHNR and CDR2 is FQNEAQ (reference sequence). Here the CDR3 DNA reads TGTGCCAGCAGACCCCCCCAATTAACGAGCTCCTACAATGAGCAGTTCTTC. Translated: CASRPPQLTSSYNEQFF.

CDR3 sequence reads: CSVEREGGNQETQYF. The CDR3 DNA reads TGCAGCGTAGAAAGAGAGGGAGGGAACCAAGAGACCCAGTACTTC. This chain uses TRBV29-1 with TRBJ2-5; 7 bases fit TRBD2. CDR3 length equals 15 residues. J gave up 0 bases and V 6 bases, and 10 bases lay outside the gene matches. Germline V CDR1 and CDR2: SQVTM, ANQGSEA.

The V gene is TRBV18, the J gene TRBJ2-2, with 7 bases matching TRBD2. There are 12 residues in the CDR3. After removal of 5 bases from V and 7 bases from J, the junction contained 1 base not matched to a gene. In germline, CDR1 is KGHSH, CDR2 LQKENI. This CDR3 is CASSGLDGELFF. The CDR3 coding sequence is TGTGCCAGCTCAGGACTAGACGGGGAGCTGTTTTTT.

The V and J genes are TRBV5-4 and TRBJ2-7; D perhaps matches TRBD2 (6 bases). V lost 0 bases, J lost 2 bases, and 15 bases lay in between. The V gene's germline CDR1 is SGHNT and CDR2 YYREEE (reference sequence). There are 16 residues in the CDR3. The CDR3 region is CASSLEAGLAPYEQYF. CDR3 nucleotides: TGTGCCAGCAGCTTGGAGGCGGGACTGGCACCCTACGAGCAGTACTTC.

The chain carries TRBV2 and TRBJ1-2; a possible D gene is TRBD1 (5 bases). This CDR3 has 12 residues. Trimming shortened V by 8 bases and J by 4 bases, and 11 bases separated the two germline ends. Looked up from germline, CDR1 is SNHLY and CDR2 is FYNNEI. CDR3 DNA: TGTGCCAGCGGGAGACAGCCCTATGGCTACACCTTC. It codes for CASGRQPYGYTF.

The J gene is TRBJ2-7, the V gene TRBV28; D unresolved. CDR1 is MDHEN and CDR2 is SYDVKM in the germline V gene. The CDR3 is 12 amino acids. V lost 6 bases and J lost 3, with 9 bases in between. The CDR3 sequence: CASRGGRYEQYF. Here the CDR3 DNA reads TGTGCCAGCAGGGGTGGTCGCTACGAGCAGTACTTC.

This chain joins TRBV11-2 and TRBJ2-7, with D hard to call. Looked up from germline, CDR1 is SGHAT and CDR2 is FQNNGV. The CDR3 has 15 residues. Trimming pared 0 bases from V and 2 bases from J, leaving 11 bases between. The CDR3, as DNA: TGTGCCAGCAGCTTAGACCCAGGCGCTACCTACGAGCAGTACTTC. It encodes CASSLDPGATYEQYF.

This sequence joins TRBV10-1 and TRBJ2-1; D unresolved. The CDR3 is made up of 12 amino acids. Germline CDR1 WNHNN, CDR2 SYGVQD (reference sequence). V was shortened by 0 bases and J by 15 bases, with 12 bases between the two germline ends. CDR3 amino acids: CASSESDETPFF. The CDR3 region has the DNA TGCGCCAGCAGTGAGTCGGATGAGACTCCGTTCTTC.

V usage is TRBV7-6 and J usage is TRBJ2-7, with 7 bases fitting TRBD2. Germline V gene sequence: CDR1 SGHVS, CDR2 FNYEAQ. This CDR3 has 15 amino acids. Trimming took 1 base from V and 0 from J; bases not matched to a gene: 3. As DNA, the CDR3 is TGTGCCAGCAGCTTAGGTGGCGGGAGCTCCTACGAGCAGTACTTC. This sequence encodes CASSLGGGSSYEQYF.

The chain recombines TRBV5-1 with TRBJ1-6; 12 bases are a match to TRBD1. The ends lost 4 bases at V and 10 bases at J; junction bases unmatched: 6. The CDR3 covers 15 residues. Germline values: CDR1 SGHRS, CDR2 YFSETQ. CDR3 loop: CASSLVGQGASPLHF. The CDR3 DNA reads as TGCGCCAGCAGCCTAGTGGGACAGGGGGCCTCACCCCTCCACTTT.

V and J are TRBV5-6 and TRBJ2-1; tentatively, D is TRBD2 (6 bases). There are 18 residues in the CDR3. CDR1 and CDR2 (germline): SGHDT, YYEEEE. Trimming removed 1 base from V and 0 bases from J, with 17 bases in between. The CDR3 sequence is CASSLSGALAFSYNEQFF. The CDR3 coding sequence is TGTGCCAGCAGCTTGAGTGGCGCCCTAGCGTTCTCCTACAATGAGCAGTTCTTC.

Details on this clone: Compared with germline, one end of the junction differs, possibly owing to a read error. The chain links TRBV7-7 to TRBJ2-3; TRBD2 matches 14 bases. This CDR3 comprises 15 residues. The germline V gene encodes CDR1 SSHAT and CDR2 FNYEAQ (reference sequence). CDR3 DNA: TGTGCTAGCAGCTTTGGACTAGCGGGAGGAGATACGCAGTATTTT. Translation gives CASSFGLAGGDTQYF.

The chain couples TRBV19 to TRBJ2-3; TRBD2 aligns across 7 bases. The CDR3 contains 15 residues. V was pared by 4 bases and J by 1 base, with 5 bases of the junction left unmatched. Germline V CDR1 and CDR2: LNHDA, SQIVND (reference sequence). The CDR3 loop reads CASSTRLAGTDTQYF. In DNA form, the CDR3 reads TGTGCCAGTAGTACCCGGCTAGCGGGCACAGATACGCAGTATTTT.

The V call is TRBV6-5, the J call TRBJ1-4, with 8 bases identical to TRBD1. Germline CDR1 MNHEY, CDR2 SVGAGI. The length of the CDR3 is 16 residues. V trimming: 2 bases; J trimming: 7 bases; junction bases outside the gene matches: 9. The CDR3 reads CASSYGSTGGFEKLFF. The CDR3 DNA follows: TGTGCCAGCAGTTACGGAAGCACAGGGGGTTTTGAAAAACTGTTTTTT.

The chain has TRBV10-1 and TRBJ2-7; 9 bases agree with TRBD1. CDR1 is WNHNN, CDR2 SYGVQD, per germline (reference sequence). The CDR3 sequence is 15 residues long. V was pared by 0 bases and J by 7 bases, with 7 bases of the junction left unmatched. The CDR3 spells CASSESQTGTGEQYF. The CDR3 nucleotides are TGCGCCAGCAGTGAGTCCCAAACCGGGACAGGGGAGCAGTACTTC.

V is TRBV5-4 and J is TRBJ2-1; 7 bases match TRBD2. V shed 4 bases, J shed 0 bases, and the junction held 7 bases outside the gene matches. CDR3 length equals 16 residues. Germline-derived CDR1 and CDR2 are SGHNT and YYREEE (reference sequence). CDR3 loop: CASSGELAISYNEQFF. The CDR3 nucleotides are TGTGCCAGCAGCGGGGAACTAGCGATCTCCTACAATGAGCAGTTCTTC.

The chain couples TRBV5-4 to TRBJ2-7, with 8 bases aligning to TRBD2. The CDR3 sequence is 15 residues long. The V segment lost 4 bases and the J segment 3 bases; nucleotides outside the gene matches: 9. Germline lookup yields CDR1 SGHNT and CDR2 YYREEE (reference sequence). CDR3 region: CASSVYREGLYEQYF. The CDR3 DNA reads TGTGCCAGCAGCGTTTACCGGGAGGGCCTCTACGAGCAGTACTTC.

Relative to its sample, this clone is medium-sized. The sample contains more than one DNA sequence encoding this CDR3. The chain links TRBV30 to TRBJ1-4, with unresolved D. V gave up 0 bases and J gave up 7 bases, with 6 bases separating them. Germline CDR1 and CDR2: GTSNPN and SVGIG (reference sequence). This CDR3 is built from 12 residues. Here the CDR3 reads CAWSVLREKLFF. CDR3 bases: TGTGCCTGGAGTGTACTCCGTGAAAAACTGTTTTTT.

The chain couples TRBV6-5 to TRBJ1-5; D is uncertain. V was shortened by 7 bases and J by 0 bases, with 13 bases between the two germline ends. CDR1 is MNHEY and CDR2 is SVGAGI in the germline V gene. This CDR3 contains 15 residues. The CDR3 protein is CASTPDAGSNQPQHF. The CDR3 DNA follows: TGTGCCAGCACCCCGGACGCAGGTAGCAATCAGCCCCAGCATTTT.